The sequence of this TCR beta chain was determined in a study of HIV-infected patients and healthy controls. All unsorted peripheral T cells were captured because whole blood was used without fractionation. Peripheral blood, around 2.5 ml, was drawn for RNA extraction. This clonotype is labeled medium-sized. Its antigen is as yet unknown. Alpha and beta constant-region primers primed reverse transcription of around 550 ng RNA. Separate chain-specific third strand synthesis with multiplexing indices produced the alpha and beta libraries. TCRdb re-derived calls from the 5' RACE reads in MiXCR, one entry per CDR3 protein. The data show more than 4,500 distinct CDR3 sequences, about 10% seen once. Study observations and caveats: Compared with healthy controls, HIV-infected patients showed less CDR3 sharing between individuals.

Between the trimmed V and J ends, which lost 8 bases and 0 bases, there was a span of 14 bases. This CDR3 is 15 amino acids long. The V gene's germline CDR1 is MNHEY and CDR2 SVGAGI. The V call is TRBV6-5, the J call TRBJ2-1; TRBD1 might be the D (6 bases). This TCR was sampled from an adult with HIV infection. The starting material was blood, obtained before antiretroviral therapy. The CDR3 is CASRDDRFSYNEQFF. In nucleotides, the CDR3 is TGTGCCAGCCGAGACGACAGGTTCTCCTACAATGAGCAGTTCTTC.